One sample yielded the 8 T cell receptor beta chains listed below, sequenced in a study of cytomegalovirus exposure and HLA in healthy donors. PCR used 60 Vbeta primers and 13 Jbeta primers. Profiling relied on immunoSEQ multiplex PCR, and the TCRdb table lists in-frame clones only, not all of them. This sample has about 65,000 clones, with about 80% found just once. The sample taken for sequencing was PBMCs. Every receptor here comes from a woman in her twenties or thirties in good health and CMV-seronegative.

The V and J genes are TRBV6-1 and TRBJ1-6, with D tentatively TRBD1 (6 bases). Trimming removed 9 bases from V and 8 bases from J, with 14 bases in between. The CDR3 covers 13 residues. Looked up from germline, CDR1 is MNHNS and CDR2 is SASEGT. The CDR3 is CARGQYPYSPLHF. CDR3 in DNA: TGTGCCAGAGGACAGTATCCTTATTCACCCCTCCACTTT.

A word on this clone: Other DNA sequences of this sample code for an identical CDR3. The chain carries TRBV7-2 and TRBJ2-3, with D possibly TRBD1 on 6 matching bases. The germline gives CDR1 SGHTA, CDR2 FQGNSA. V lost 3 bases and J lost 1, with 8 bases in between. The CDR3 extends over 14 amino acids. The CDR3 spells CASSLDRGTDTQYF. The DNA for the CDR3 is TGTGCCAGCAGCTTGGACAGAGGCACAGATACGCAGTATTTT.

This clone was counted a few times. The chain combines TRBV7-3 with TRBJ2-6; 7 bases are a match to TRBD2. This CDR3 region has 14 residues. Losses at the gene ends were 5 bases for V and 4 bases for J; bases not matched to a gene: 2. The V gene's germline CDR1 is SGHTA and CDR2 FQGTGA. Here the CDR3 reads CASSQAGGANVLTF. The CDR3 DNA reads TGTGCCAGCAGCCAAGCGGGAGGGGCCAACGTCCTGACTTTC.

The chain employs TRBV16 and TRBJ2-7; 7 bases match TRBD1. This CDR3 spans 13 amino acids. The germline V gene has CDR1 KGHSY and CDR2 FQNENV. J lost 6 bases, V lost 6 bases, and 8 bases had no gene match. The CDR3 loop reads CASSQIAGGEQYF. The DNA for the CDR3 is TGTGCCAGCAGTCAAATTGCAGGGGGCGAGCAGTACTTC.

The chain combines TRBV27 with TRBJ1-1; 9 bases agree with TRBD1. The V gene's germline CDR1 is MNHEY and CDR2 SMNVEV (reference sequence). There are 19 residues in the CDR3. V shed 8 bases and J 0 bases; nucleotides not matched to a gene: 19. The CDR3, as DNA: TGTGCCAGCCATCGTAGAAGGACAGGGGTCGACCTCATGAACACTGAAGCTTTCTTT. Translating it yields CASHRRRTGVDLMNTEAFF.

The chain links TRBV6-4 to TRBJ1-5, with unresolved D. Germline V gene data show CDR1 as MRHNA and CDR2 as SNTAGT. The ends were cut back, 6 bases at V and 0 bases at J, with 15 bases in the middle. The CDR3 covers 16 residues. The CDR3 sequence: CASRSPDRPSNQPQHF. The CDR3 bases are TGTGCCAGCAGGAGTCCCGATCGTCCTAGCAATCAGCCCCAGCATTTT.

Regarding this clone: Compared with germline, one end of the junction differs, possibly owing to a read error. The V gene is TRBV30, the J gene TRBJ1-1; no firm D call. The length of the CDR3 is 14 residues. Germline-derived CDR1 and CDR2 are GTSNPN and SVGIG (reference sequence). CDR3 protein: CVWRPGASNTEAFF. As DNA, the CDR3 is TGTGTCTGGCGGCCCGGAGCGTCGAACACTGAAGCTTTCTTT.

The CDR3 protein is CASSQTGGKQYF. In nucleotides, the CDR3 is TGTGCCAGCAGCCAAACAGGGGGCAAGCAGTACTTC. The chain uses TRBV4-2 and TRBJ2-7, with 9 bases lining up with TRBD1. This CDR3 spans 12 amino acids. Germline CDR1 reads LGHNA; CDR2 reads YNFKEQ. J gave up 8 bases and V 2 bases, and 1 base lay outside the gene matches.